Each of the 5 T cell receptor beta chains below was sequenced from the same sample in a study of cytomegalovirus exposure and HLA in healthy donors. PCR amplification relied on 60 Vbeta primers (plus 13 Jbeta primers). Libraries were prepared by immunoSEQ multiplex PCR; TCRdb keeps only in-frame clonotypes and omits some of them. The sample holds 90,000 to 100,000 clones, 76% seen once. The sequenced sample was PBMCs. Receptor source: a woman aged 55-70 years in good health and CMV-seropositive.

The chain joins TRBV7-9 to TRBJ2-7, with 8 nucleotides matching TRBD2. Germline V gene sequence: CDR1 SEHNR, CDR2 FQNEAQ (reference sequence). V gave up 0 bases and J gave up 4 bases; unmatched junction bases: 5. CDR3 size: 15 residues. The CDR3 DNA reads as TGTGCCAGCAGCTTAGCTTTAGCGGGAAGATACGAGCAGTACTTC. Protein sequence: CASSLALAGRYEQYF.

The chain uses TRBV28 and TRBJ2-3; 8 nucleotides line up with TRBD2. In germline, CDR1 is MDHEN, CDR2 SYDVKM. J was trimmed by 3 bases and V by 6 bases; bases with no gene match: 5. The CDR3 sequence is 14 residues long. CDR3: CASSSSGGTDTQYF. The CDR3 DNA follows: TGTGCCAGCAGCTCATCGGGGGGGACAGATACGCAGTATTTT.

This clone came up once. The CDR3 bases are TGTGCCAGCAGACCGACTAGCCCTAACACAGATACGCAGTATTTT. Translating it yields CASRPTSPNTDTQYF. The rearrangement links TRBV4-2 to TRBJ2-3; 7 positions match TRBD2. J lost 2 bases, V lost 6 bases, and 8 bases had no gene match. The CDR3 sequence is 15 residues long. The germline gives CDR1 LGHNA, CDR2 YNFKEQ.

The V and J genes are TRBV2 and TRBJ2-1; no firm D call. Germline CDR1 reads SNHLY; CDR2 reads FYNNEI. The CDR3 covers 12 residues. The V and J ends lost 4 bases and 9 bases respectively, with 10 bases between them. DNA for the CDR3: TGTGCCAGCAGTGGGCCTGTCAGTGAGCAGTTCTTC. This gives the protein CASSGPVSEQFF.

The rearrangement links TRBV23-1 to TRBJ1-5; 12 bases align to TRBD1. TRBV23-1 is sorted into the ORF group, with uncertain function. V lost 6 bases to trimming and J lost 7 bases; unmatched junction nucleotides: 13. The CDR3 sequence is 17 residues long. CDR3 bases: TGCGCCAGCAGGTTGATCGGGGGACAGGGGGCGAGGCAGCCCCAGCATTTT. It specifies CASRLIGGQGARQPQHF.